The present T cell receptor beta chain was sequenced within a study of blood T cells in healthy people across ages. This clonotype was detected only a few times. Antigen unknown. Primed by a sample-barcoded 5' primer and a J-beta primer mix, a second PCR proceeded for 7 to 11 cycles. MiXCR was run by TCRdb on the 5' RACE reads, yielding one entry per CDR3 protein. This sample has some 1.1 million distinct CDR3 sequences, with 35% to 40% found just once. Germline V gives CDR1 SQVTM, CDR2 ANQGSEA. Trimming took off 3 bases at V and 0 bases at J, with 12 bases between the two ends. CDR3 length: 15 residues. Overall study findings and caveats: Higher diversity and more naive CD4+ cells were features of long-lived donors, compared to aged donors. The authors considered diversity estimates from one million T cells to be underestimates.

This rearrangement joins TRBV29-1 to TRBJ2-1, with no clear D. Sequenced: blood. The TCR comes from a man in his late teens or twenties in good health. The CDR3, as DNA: TGCAGCGTTGAGTGGGCCGATAGCTCCTACAATGAGCAGTTCTTC. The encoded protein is CSVEWADSSYNEQFF.